This TCR beta chain was sequenced during a study of control samples from healthy donors and cancer patients. TCRdb's table, derived via immunoSEQ multiplex PCR, lists solely in-frame clones and lacks some. The data show around 90,000 clones, around 85% seen once. The trim removed 5 bases at V and 5 bases at J, leaving 6 bases unmatched. Germline V gene lookup returns CDR1 LGHDT and CDR2 YNNKEL (reference sequence). This CDR3 spans 13 amino acids. This clone showed up just a few times. The genes are TRBV3-1 (or the pseudogene TRBV3-2) and TRBJ2-7, with 7 bases lining up with TRBD1. The TCR comes from a man aged 25 to 40 in good health. Material for sequencing was blood. The chain's CDR3 is CASSVGTANEQYF. CDR3 coding DNA: TGTGCCAGCAGCGTCGGGACAGCGAACGAGCAGTACTTC.